Following are 13 T cell receptor beta chains from one sample sequenced in a study of identical twins. TCRdb passed the 5' RACE reads through MiXCR, listing each CDR3 protein once. The data contain fewer than 250,000 distinct CDR3 sequences, approximately 9% of them singletons. Material: memory (CD45RO+) T cells sorted from blood. These receptors were taken from a woman younger than 30 in good health.

In this sample, this clonotype turned up a few times. V and J are TRBV25-1 and TRBJ2-5, with 9 bases matching TRBD2. CDR1 is MGHDK, CDR2 SYGVNS, per germline. The CDR3 runs to 15 residues. Unmatched junction bases numbered 8, after V lost 4 bases and J lost 5 bases. The CDR3 is CASSAIFSGGETQYF. The DNA of the CDR3 is TGTGCCAGCAGTGCCATTTTTAGCGGGGGTGAGACCCAGTACTTC.

This clonotype was seen a handful of times. This chain connects TRBV21-1 to TRBJ2-2; the table assigns TRBD1, which was not confirmed against the DNA. TRBV21-1 is given as a pseudogene. There are 17 residues in the CDR3. Here the CDR3 DNA reads TGTGCCAGCAGCAAAGTGACCGGAACAGCGAACACCGGGGAGCTGTTTTTT. Translating gives CASSKVTGTANTGELFF.

This clonotype occurred a few times. In DNA, the CDR3 is TGCAGTGCTAGTATCTGGGAGGGGCAGTTCTTC. The encoded protein is CSASIWEGQFF. The chain is built from TRBV20-1 and TRBJ2-1; 7 bases are a match to TRBD2. Looked up from germline, CDR1 is DFQATT and CDR2 is SNEGSKA (reference sequence). The CDR3 covers 11 residues. V lost 3 bases and J lost 12; bases outside the gene matches: 5.

This clonotype was seen repeatedly, ten times or more. This chain joins TRBV20-1 and TRBJ2-3, with D perhaps TRBD2 (6 bases). CDR1 and CDR2 (germline): DFQATT, SNEGSKA (reference sequence). The CDR3 is 12 residues long. The CDR3 DNA sequence: TGCAGCGGGGGAGGACACGAGTATACGCAGTATTTT. Its protein product is CSGGGHEYTQYF.

Concerning this clonotype: The junction shows a germline mismatch at one end, possibly a read error. The chain couples TRBV3-1 to TRBJ2-3; 10 positions match TRBD2. The CDR3 sequence is 17 residues long. The germline gives CDR1 LGHDT, CDR2 YNNKEL (reference sequence). The CDR3 protein is CATSQDPFSGGRDTQYF. CDR3 nucleotides: TGTGCCACCAGCCAAGACCCGTTTAGCGGGGGGAGAGATACGCAGTATTTT.

The chain is built from TRBV2 and TRBJ2-7; no reliable D call. CDR1 and CDR2 (germline): SNHLY, FYNNEI. Trimming took 3 bases from V and 3 from J, leaving 9 bases between them. CDR3 length: 13 amino acids. CDR3 region: CASSDPGGYEQYF. The CDR3, as DNA: TGTGCCAGCAGTGATCCGGGCGGCTACGAGCAGTACTTC.

The rearrangement links TRBV2 to TRBJ2-2; perhaps D is TRBD1 or TRBD2 (5 bases each). V gave up 11 bases and J gave up 0 bases, with 10 bases separating them. Germline CDR1 and CDR2: SNHLY and FYNNEI. CDR3 length: 13 amino acids. The CDR3 protein is CAGTEPNTGELFF. As DNA, the CDR3 is TGTGCCGGGACCGAACCGAACACCGGGGAGCTGTTTTTT.

The chain joins TRBV14 to TRBJ1-1; D remains ambiguous. The CDR3 is 11 amino acids. Germline V gene lookup returns CDR1 SGHDN and CDR2 FVKESK. The V end was cut by 1 base, the J end by 11 bases, with 8 bases between. The CDR3 DNA follows: TGTGCCAGCAGCCAAGTGAATAGGGCTTTCTTT. Encoded protein: CASSQVNRAFF.

This clonotype occurred a few times. The CDR3 nucleotides are TGTGCCAGCAGTCCGCTATCGGCCCTGGGCGGCTATGGCTACACCTTC. Its protein product is CASSPLSALGGYGYTF. V usage is TRBV12-3 or TRBV12-4 and J usage is TRBJ1-2; no clear D. Trimming removed 5 bases at V and 4 bases at J, with 20 bases between. This CDR3 contains 16 residues.

The chain uses TRBV20-1 and TRBJ1-2, with TRBD1 matching 9 bases. J gave up 7 bases and V 5 bases, and 8 bases lay outside the gene matches. The CDR3 totals 13 residues. The germline V gene has CDR1 DFQATT and CDR2 SNEGSKA (reference sequence). CDR3 residues: CSAGDRVNLGYTF. The DNA for the CDR3 is TGCAGTGCTGGGGACAGGGTCAACCTTGGCTACACCTTC.

This clonotype appeared a few times. The chain combines TRBV4-3 with TRBJ2-2; D call uncertain. Deletions cut 4 bases from V and 7 bases from J, with 10 bases between. There are 13 residues in the CDR3. CDR1 is LGHNA and CDR2 is YSLEER in the germline V gene. The CDR3 coding sequence is TGCGCCAGCAGCCCCCACGCAGGCGGGGAGCTGTTTTTT. It is translated as CASSPHAGGELFF.

The chain has TRBV11-2 and TRBJ1-5, with D unclear. The V end lost 4 bases, the J end lost 7 bases, and 14 bases lay between the germline ends. There are 14 residues in the CDR3. Germline V gene lookup returns CDR1 SGHAT and CDR2 FQNNGV. The CDR3 is CASSWGPGPQPQHF. The DNA for the CDR3 is TGTGCCAGCAGCTGGGGTCCGGGCCCACAGCCCCAGCATTTT. The full variable domain, in which reference TRBV11-2 and TRBJ1-5 provide the parts outside the CDR3, is EAGVAQSPRYKIIEKRQSVAFWCNPISGHATLYWYQQILGQGPKLLIQFQNNGVVDDSQLPKDRFSAERLKGVDSTLKIQPAKLEDSAVYLCASSWGPGPQPQHFGDGTRLSIL.

The chain couples TRBV9 to TRBJ1-1; the D gene is possibly TRBD1 (5 bases). This CDR3 comprises 13 residues. V lost 6 bases to trimming and J lost 5 bases, with 14 bases between them. Germline CDR1 SGDLS, CDR2 YYNGEE. CDR3 in amino acids: CASKRAGGTEAFF. The CDR3 DNA is TGTGCCAGCAAGAGGGCCGGGGGAACTGAAGCTTTCTTT. The whole variable domain, filled in from reference TRBV9 and TRBJ1-1, reads DSGVTQTPKHLITATGQRVTLRCSPRSGDLSVYWYQQSLDQGLQFLIQYYNGEERAKGNILERFSAQQFPDLHSELNLSSLELGDSALYFCASKRAGGTEAFFGQGTRLTVV.